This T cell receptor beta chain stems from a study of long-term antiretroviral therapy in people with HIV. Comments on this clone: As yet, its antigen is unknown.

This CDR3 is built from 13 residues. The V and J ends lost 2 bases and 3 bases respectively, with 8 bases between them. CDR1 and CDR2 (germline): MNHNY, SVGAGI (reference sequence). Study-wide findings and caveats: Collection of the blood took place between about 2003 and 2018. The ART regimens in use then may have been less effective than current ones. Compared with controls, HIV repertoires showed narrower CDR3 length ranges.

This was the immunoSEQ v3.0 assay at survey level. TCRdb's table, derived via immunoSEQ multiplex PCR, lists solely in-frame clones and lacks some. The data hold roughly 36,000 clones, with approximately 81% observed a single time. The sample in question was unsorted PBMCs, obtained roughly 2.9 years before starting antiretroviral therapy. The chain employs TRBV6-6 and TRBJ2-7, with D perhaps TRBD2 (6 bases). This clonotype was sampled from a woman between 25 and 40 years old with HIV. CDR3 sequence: CASSYLGGYEQYV. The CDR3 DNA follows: TGTGCCAGCAGTTACCTGGGGGGCTACGAGCAGTACGTC.